This T cell receptor beta chain was observed in a study of blood T cell repertoires in COVID-19. Study-level background: The samples span acute and convalescent COVID-19 from the United States, Italy and Spain. PBMCs, B-cell-depleted T cells, or T cells provided the cDNA or gDNA that made up the material.

One Seattle source followed patients from active infection through their disease course. Original methodology: Amplification with reference gene primers provided the estimates of nucleated cell counts. Method: immunoSEQ multiplex PCR; TCRdb's copy keeps in-frame clones and lacks some. The V and J calls and clone size come from that table; D and trimming were worked out from the DNA. The data contain approximately 170,000 clones, more than 75% of them singletons. The sequence was collected from a woman at least 80 years old with COVID-19, enrolled during active disease. The sequenced material came from peripheral blood.

CDR3: CASTMTGGGGNTIYF. CDR3 bases: TGTGCCAGCACTATGACGGGGGGAGGTGGAAACACCATATATTTT. V gene TRBV6-5 combines with J gene TRBJ1-3; D might be TRBD1 (5 bases). Germline loops: CDR1 MNHEY, CDR2 SVGAGI. V lost 7 bases, J lost 3 bases, and 16 bases lay in between. This CDR3 region has 15 residues.